This entry lists 14 T cell receptor beta chains sequenced from one sample in a study of shared clonotypes between healthy human individuals. The data were produced by immunoSEQ multiplex PCR, yet TCRdb's version contains in-frame clones alone and is incomplete. The table includes some 2,500,000 clones, 93% detected once. Sequenced sample: naive CD4+ T cells from PBMCs. The subset: CD45RA+ positively selected. The receptors here all came from a man aged 18 to 35 in good health. Some clones in this sample may be carry-over from other donors' samples.

The J gene is TRBJ2-3, the V gene TRBV5-1; 11 bases line up with TRBD1. The germline V gene has CDR1 SGHRS and CDR2 YFSETQ. After removal of 7 bases from V and 3 bases from J, the junction contained 1 base not matched to a gene. The CDR3 is 13 amino acids. The CDR3 spells CASGQGATDTQYF. The DNA of the CDR3 is TGCGCCAGCGGACAGGGGGCGACAGATACGCAGTATTTT. Full variable domain (outside the CDR3, taken from reference TRBV5-1 and TRBJ2-3): KAGVTQTPRYLIKTRGQQVTLSCSPISGHRSVSWYQQTPGQGLQFLFEYFSETQRNKGNFPGRFSGRQFSNSRSEMNVSTLELGDSALYLCASGQGATDTQYFGPGTRLTVL.

The chain links TRBV10-3 to TRBJ2-7; 9 positions agree with TRBD1. The CDR3 spans 12 residues. V dropped 6 bases and J dropped 5; count of bases not matched to a gene: 2. Germline V gene sequence: CDR1 ENHRY, CDR2 SYGVKD. The CDR3 sequence is CAISRDRDEQYF. The CDR3 coding sequence is TGTGCCATCAGCCGGGACAGGGACGAGCAGTACTTC.

The sample holds one count of this clone. This chain uses TRBV5-5 with TRBJ2-2; no clear D. Per the germline V gene, CDR1 is SGHKS and CDR2 is YYEKEE (reference sequence). Trimming shortened V by 7 bases and J by 0 bases, and 16 bases separated the two germline ends. The CDR3 contains 16 residues. This CDR3 reads CASGLGPAANTGELFF. Here the CDR3 DNA reads TGTGCCAGCGGCCTCGGGCCGGCGGCGAACACCGGGGAGCTGTTTTTT.

About this clone itself: This sample also contains other DNA sequences that code for the same CDR3. V gene TRBV7-3 combines with J gene TRBJ2-1; D gene ambiguous. CDR1 is SGHTA, CDR2 FQGTGA, per germline. The CDR3 runs 15 residues. With 1 base removed from V and 0 bases from J, the gap between germline ends came to 7 bases. The DNA for the CDR3 is TGTGCCAGCAGCTTAAGCGGTACCTCCTACAATGAGCAGTTCTTC. Translating it yields CASSLSGTSYNEQFF.

The gene calls are TRBV4-2 and TRBJ2-1; D unclear. The germline V and J ends were trimmed by 3 bases and 8 bases, with 17 bases remaining between them. The germline gives CDR1 LGHNA, CDR2 YNFKEQ. The CDR3 has 15 amino acids. CDR3 in DNA: TGTGCCAGCAGCCAGAGTCGAATCGGGTTTTATGAGCAGTTCTTC. It is translated as CASSQSRIGFYEQFF.

The rearrangement uses TRBV9 and TRBJ2-1, with TRBD1 matching over 11 bases. The CDR3 has 17 amino acids. Germline V gene sequence: CDR1 SGDLS, CDR2 YYNGEE. V lost 3 bases, J lost 0 bases, and 5 bases stayed unmatched. DNA of the CDR3: TGTGCCAGCAGCGGCCGGGACAGGGGGAGCTCCTACAATGAGCAGTTCTTC. Translated: CASSGRDRGSSYNEQFF. Full variable domain (remainder filled in from reference TRBV9 and TRBJ2-1): DSGVTQTPKHLITATGQRVTLRCSPRSGDLSVYWYQQSLDQGLQFLIQYYNGEERAKGNILERFSAQQFPDLHSELNLSSLELGDSALYFCASSGRDRGSSYNEQFFGPGTRLTVL.

The CDR3 loop reads CASSRVGGLETQYF. In DNA, the CDR3 is TGCGCCAGCAGCCGGGTGGGGGGATTGGAGACCCAGTACTTC. This chain joins TRBV4-1 and TRBJ2-5, with TRBD2 as a possible D gene (6 bases). The germline CDR1 and CDR2 sequences are MGHRA and YSYEKL. Trimming left V 4 bases short and J 5 bases short, with 14 bases between. CDR3 size: 14 residues.

In the case of this clone: The sample has other DNA sequences that encode this CDR3 too. The V call is TRBV28, the J call TRBJ2-7, with 12 positions matching TRBD1. V trimming: 6 bases; J trimming: 4 bases; junction bases outside the gene matches: 10. The CDR3 consists of 16 residues. Germline lookup yields CDR1 MDHEN and CDR2 SYDVKM. CDR3: CASRTAGTGGGYEQYF. The CDR3 region has the DNA TGTGCCAGCAGGACCGCTGGGACAGGGGGCGGATACGAGCAGTACTTC.

The chain uses TRBV10-3 and TRBJ2-7, with 8 bases matching TRBD2. The junction had 7 bases not matched to a gene; V was cut back by 3 bases and J by 0 bases. CDR3 size: 16 residues. Germline CDR1 is ENHRY and CDR2 is SYGVKD. The CDR3: CAISESLAGSSYEQYF. As DNA, the CDR3 is TGTGCCATCAGTGAATCGTTAGCGGGGAGCTCCTACGAGCAGTACTTC.

The chain couples TRBV9 to TRBJ2-2; 7 bases fit TRBD2. J gave up 0 bases and V 7 bases, and 6 bases lay outside the gene matches. Germline V gene sequence: CDR1 SGDLS, CDR2 YYNGEE. The CDR3 totals 15 residues. CDR3 protein: CASGEGGANTGELFF. The CDR3 nucleotides read TGTGCCAGCGGGGAGGGTGGGGCGAACACCGGGGAGCTGTTTTTT.

V usage is TRBV11-2 and J usage is TRBJ1-1, with D tentatively TRBD1 (6 bases). Looked up from germline, CDR1 is SGHAT and CDR2 is FQNNGV. This CDR3 comprises 11 residues. V was clipped by 5 bases and J by 10 bases, with 11 bases between them. This CDR3 is CASSVGHGAFF. The CDR3 region has the DNA TGTGCCAGCAGCGTGGGACACGGAGCTTTCTTT.

This clone was observed a single time. The chain combines TRBV20-1 with TRBJ2-7; D perhaps matches TRBD2 (5 bases). With 3 bases removed from V and 5 bases from J, the gap between germline ends came to 8 bases. Looked up from germline, CDR1 is DFQATT and CDR2 is SNEGSKA (reference sequence). CDR3 length: 11 residues. CDR3 sequence reads: CSARRRDEQYF. CDR3 nucleotides: TGCAGTGCTAGGAGGCGGGACGAGCAGTACTTC.

CDR3 DNA: TGCGCCAGCAGCTTGGGGTCTCCCGAAGTGGGGGGCTACACCTTC. Its protein is CASSLGSPEVGGYTF. This chain joins TRBV5-1 and TRBJ1-2, with D unclear. From germline, CDR1 is SGHRS and CDR2 YFSETQ. The CDR3 has 15 residues. The V and J ends lost 0 bases and 8 bases respectively, with 17 bases between them.

This chain joins TRBV15 and TRBJ2-7; D might be TRBD2 (6 bases). Germline V gene lookup returns CDR1 LNHNV and CDR2 YYDKDF (reference sequence). CDR3 length: 15 residues. The V gene lost 0 bases and the J gene lost 11 bases, with 20 bases spanning the gap. The CDR3 nucleotides read TGTGCCACCAGCAGAGATCTCGGTCGGGAGATGAATAAGTACTTC. It yields the protein CATSRDLGREMNKYF.